These T cell receptor beta chains were read from a single sample in a study of blood T cell repertoires in COVID-19. Here immunoSEQ multiplex PCR was the method, and the copy in TCRdb shows in-frame clones only, minus some. Of 150,000 to 200,000 clones listed, roughly 86% are singletons. Material: peripheral blood. Receptors originate from a woman of 80 years or more in a cohort sampled during active or convalescent COVID-19. Both conserved end residues are part of each CDR3. The D gene is left open where the match is weak. Clone size is not always given. Where it is, it says once, few, many or a class for expanded clones.

TRBJ2-1,.,once,TRBV19,TGTGCCAGTAGTATATATTTGCGAGGCGATGAGCAGTTCTTC,CASSIYLRGDEQFF
TRBJ1-4,.,few,TRBV4-3,TGCGCCAGCAGCCCGCATCAGGTAGCAACTAATGAAAAACTGTTTTTT,CASSPHQVATNEKLFF
TRBJ2-3,.,.,TRBV28,TGTGCCAGCGGTAGCGGACCCGGGGAGACGCAGTATTTT,CASGSGPGETQYF
TRBJ2-7,TRBD1,once,TRBV4-3,TGCGCCAGCAGCCAAGGGGGGGCCCGGGACAGGGGTTACGAGCAGTACTTC,CASSQGGARDRGYEQYF
TRBJ2-3,TRBD2,.,TRBV5-1,TGCGCCAGCAGCCCCCGGGCTAGCGGGAGGGGCTCAGATACGCAGTATTTT,CASSPRASGRGSDTQYF
TRBJ2-3,TRBD1,.,TRBV18,TGTGCCAGCTCAGCCAGGGGGACCCTGACGGGGGATACGCAGTATTTT,CASSARGTLTGDTQYF
TRBJ1-3,.,once,TRBV6-1,TGTGCCAGCAGTGAAGTCCCGGGAAACACCATATATTTT,CASSEVPGNTIYF
TRBJ1-1,TRBD1,few,TRBV5-1,TGCGCCAGCAGCGGGGGACAGCTTTTCATGAACACTGAAGCTTTCTTT,CASSGGQLFMNTEAFF
TRBJ1-5,.,.,TRBV6-5,TGTGCCAGCAACATCGGCGGCCAGCCCCAGCATTTT,CASNIGGQPQHF
TRBJ1-5,.,few,TRBV19,TGTGCCAGTAGTATGAGAGCCGCGTTGCGAGGAAGCAATCAGCCCCAGCATTTT,CASSMRAALRGSNQPQHF
TRBJ2-4,.,.,TRBV4-1,TGCGCCAGCAGCCAAGAGACAGCAAAAAACATTCAGTACTTC,CASSQETAKNIQYF
TRBJ2-4,.,.,TRBV15,TGTGCCATTCTAGGCGCCAAAAACATTCAGTACTTC,CAILGAKNIQYF
TRBJ2-5,TRBD2,.,TRBV7-2,TGTGCCAGCAGCTTAGTTGGGACTAGCGGGACGGAGACCCAGTACTTC,CASSLVGTSGTETQYF
TRBJ2-7,.,once,TRBV28,TGTGCCAGCAGCGAGTTTCCCTACGAGCAGTACTTC,CASSEFPYEQYF
TRBJ1-4,TRBD1,.,TRBV19,TGTGCCAGCCGGAGGACAGGTATTAATGAAAAACTGTTTTTT,CASRRTGINEKLFF
TRBJ1-5,TRBD1,.,TRBV2,TGTGCCAGCAGTACGGGACAGCCTGCGGGACAGCCCCAGCATTTT,CASSTGQPAGQPQHF
TRBJ2-1,TRBD2,.,TRBV12-3/TRBV12-4,TGTGCCAGCAGCTCAAGCGGGAGTCTGTTCTTC,CASSSSGSLFF
TRBJ2-2,.,.,TRBV3-1/TRBV3-2,TGTGCCAGCAGCTCAACGGCGGGCGGGGAGCTGTTTTTT,CASSSTAGGELFF
TRBJ1-6,.,.,TRBV12-5,TGTGCTAGTGGTTTGGTCAACTTAAATTCACCCCTCCACTTT,CASGLVNLNSPLHF
TRBJ2-7,.,medium-sized,TRBV30,TGTGCCTGGAAGAGGGGGGGCATAAACGAGCAGTACTTC,CAWKRGGINEQYF
TRBJ2-2,.,.,TRBV27,TGTGCCAGCAGTCCAACCAAAGCCACCGGGGAGCTGTTTTTT,CASSPTKATGELFF
TRBJ1-2,.,.,TRBV6-1,TGTGCCAGCAGTGAAGTGGCGGGCTATGGCTACACCTTC,CASSEVAGYGYTF
TRBJ2-3,.,.,TRBV20-1,TGCAGTGCTAGAATCCTGGATACGCAGTATTTT,CSARILDTQYF
TRBJ2-7,TRBD1,.,TRBV11-3,TGTGCCAGCAGCTATACCGGGACAGGGGCCTACGAGCAGTACTTC,CASSYTGTGAYEQYF
TRBJ1-1,TRBD1,.,TRBV10-3,TGTGCCATCAGTGAGTCGAGCGGCAGGGGGACCCCTGAAGCTTTCTTT,CAISESSGRGTPEAFF
TRBJ1-1,.,.,TRBV2,TGTGCCAGCAGTGATCAGGGGACGAACACTGAAGCTTTCTTT,CASSDQGTNTEAFF
TRBJ1-2,.,.,TRBV6-6,TGTGCCAGCAGTCCAACAGGGAACTATGGCTACACCTTC,CASSPTGNYGYTF
TRBJ1-3,TRBD1,few,TRBV5-1,TGCGCCAGCAGCTCGGACAGGGCTGGAAACACCATATATTTT,CASSSDRAGNTIYF
TRBJ2-1,.,.,TRBV3-1/TRBV3-2,TGTGCCAGCAGCCGAGGGACAAGGGGCTACAATGAGCAGTTCTTC,CASSRGTRGYNEQFF
TRBJ1-2,.,.,TRBV28,TGTGCCAGCACTCAGGGGTATGGCTACACCTTC,CASTQGYGYTF
TRBJ2-3,TRBD1,.,TRBV6-5,TGTGCCAGCAGGCGGACAGGGGGCCGCACAGATACGCAGTATTTT,CASRRTGGRTDTQYF
TRBJ1-1,TRBD1,.,TRBV5-6,TGTGCCAGCAGCCTGGGACAGGGCGCTTTCTTT,CASSLGQGAFF
TRBJ1-6,TRBD1,.,TRBV6-5,TGTGCCGCAGGGACAGGGAATTCACCCCTCCACTTT,CAAGTGNSPLHF
TRBJ2-5,TRBD1,.,TRBV5-1,TGCGCCAGCAGCTCACTCCAGGGGGCGAATCGGGGCCAGTACTTC,CASSSLQGANRGQYF
TRBJ1-6,.,.,TRBV18,TGTGCCAGCTCACCCCAGGGGCCTACCGATAATTCACCCCTCCACTTT,CASSPQGPTDNSPLHF
TRBJ2-5,TRBD2,.,TRBV2,TGTGCCAGCAGAATTTCAGCGGGAATGGAGACCCAGTACTTC,CASRISAGMETQYF
TRBJ2-3,.,.,TRBV2,TGTGCCAGCAGTGAAGGGAGGGGAGGCACAGATACGCAGTATTTT,CASSEGRGGTDTQYF
TRBJ1-3,TRBD1,.,TRBV6-6,TGTGCCAGCAGTCCGAACTGGGGCAGGGGGCCTGGAAACACCATATATTTT,CASSPNWGRGPGNTIYF
TRBJ1-1,.,.,TRBV7-2,TGTGCCAGCAGCCCGACACCAGGGGCAACTGAAGCTTTCTTT,CASSPTPGATEAFF
TRBJ2-7,.,.,TRBV6-2/TRBV6-3,TGTGCCAGCAGTTACCCGGTCGGCGAGCAGTACTTC,CASSYPVGEQYF
TRBJ2-3,.,.,TRBV11-3,TGTGCCAGCAGCCCGGTGAGGGCCACAGATACGCAGTATTTT,CASSPVRATDTQYF
TRBJ2-1,.,.,TRBV2,TGTGCCAGCAGTCCCGGGGAGGCTACCTACAATGAGCAGTTCTTC,CASSPGEATYNEQFF
TRBJ1-4,TRBD1,.,TRBV4-3,TGCGCCAGCAGCCAAGATTCCTTGAGTACGACAGGGGGGGACGAAAAACTGTTTTTT,CASSQDSLSTTGGDEKLFF
TRBJ2-1,TRBD2,many,TRBV7-9,TGTGCCAGCAGGGACCTAGCGGGAGCGTTGAGCTCCTACAATGAGCAGTTCTTC,CASRDLAGALSSYNEQFF
TRBJ1-1,.,.,TRBV19,TGTGCCAGTAGGCAGGGATTAACTGAAGCTTTCTTT,CASRQGLTEAFF
TRBJ1-1,.,.,TRBV21-1,TGTGCCAGCAGCAAAGGACAGGACACTGAAGCTTTCTTT,CASSKGQDTEAFF
TRBJ2-1,TRBD2,.,TRBV7-2,TGTGCCAGCAGCTTAGCGGGGGGGTGGTACAATGAGCAGTTCTTC,CASSLAGGWYNEQFF
TRBJ2-5,TRBD2,.,TRBV5-4,TGTGCCAGCAGCAGAGCGGGGGGGGGAGAGACCCAGTACTTC,CASSRAGGGETQYF
TRBJ1-3,TRBD1,.,TRBV28,TGTGCCAGCACCTCTCCAGGACAGGGATTTGGAAACACCATATATTTT,CASTSPGQGFGNTIYF
TRBJ2-4,TRBD1,.,TRBV7-2,TGTGCCAGCAGCTTAGGAGAGGGGGCCAACATTCAGTACTTC,CASSLGEGANIQYF
TRBJ1-4,.,.,TRBV20-1,TGCAGTGCTGGGCTCAATGAAAAACTGTTTTTT,CSAGLNEKLFF
TRBJ1-5,.,.,TRBV27,TGTGCCAGCAGTCCGACACGCGAAGGGCCCCAGCATTTT,CASSPTREGPQHF
TRBJ2-2,.,.,TRBV10-2,TGCGCCAGCAGTGCCCTGGCTGGCGCGGGTGGGGAGCTGTTTTTT,CASSALAGAGGELFF
TRBJ1-5,.,.,TRBV28,TGTGCCAGCAGTAAAGGACTGTTCAATCAGCCCCAGCATTTT,CASSKGLFNQPQHF
TRBJ2-7,.,once,TRBV29-1,TGCAGCGTTGCCCCCCAGGGCGCGAATTACGAGCAGTACTTC,CSVAPQGANYEQYF
TRBJ2-2,.,once,TRBV28,TGTGCCAGCAGTTTGGGAGTCAGGACCACCGGGGAGCTGTTTTTT,CASSLGVRTTGELFF
TRBJ2-1,.,.,TRBV7-7,TGTGCCAGCAGCTTAACAGGGCACAATGAGCAGTTCTTC,CASSLTGHNEQFF
TRBJ1-5,.,.,TRBV15,TGTGCCACCAGCAGAGATCAAGGGGATCCCCAGCATTTT,CATSRDQGDPQHF
TRBJ1-3,.,.,TRBV18,TGTGCCAGCTCGCCCGCCTACTACCGGGCTGGAAACACCATATATTTT,CASSPAYYRAGNTIYF
TRBJ2-3,.,.,TRBV19,TGTGCCAGTAGTATTTGGACTAGCACAGATACGCAGTATTTT,CASSIWTSTDTQYF